This entry lists 32 T cell receptor beta chains sequenced from one sample in a study of T cells in Graves' hyperthyroidism and ophthalmopathy. TCR beta CDR3 sequences were amplified from RNA transcripts. TCR CDR3 underwent first-round RT-PCR with the HTBI primer set. Each CDR3 protein gets one entry after TCRdb re-called the multiplex PCR reads with MiXCR. The sample lists more than 600,000 distinct CDR3 sequences, about 17% occurring once. Sequenced material: blood. The receptors stem from a young man with Graves' hyperthyroidism.

This clonotype was picked up many times. This sequence joins TRBV6-1 and TRBJ1-1; D is undetermined. This CDR3 has 12 amino acids. Trimming took off 8 bases at V and 1 base at J, with 8 bases between the two ends. Germline V gene sequence: CDR1 MNHNS, CDR2 SASEGT. CDR3 nucleotides: TGTGCCAGCTGGGCCTCGAACACTGAAGCTTTCTTT. It specifies CASWASNTEAFF.

The V gene is TRBV5-1, the J gene TRBJ2-5, with D possibly TRBD2 on 5 matching bases. V was shortened by 4 bases and J by 3 bases, with 10 bases between the two germline ends. CDR1 SGHRS and CDR2 YFSETQ come from the germline V gene. The CDR3 is 13 residues long. CDR3 sequence reads: CASSGGPEETQYF. CDR3 DNA sequence: TGCGCCAGCAGCGGCGGGCCAGAAGAGACCCAGTACTTC.

This clonotype was seen a handful of times. V usage is TRBV6-1 and J usage is TRBJ2-7, with D perhaps matching TRBD1 or TRBD2 (5 bases each). The CDR3 has 14 residues. Germline loops: CDR1 MNHNS, CDR2 SASEGT. Trimming stripped 4 bases from V and 5 bases from J, with 15 bases between. The CDR3 region is CASSAGGGWDEQYF. The DNA for the CDR3 is TGTGCCAGCAGTGCCGGTGGGGGTTGGGACGAGCAGTACTTC.

This clonotype has ten or more counts. The chain recombines TRBV6-2 or TRBV6-3 with TRBJ2-7; D is unresolved. Per the germline V gene, CDR1 is MNHEY and CDR2 is SVGEGT. This CDR3 has 11 residues. The V end lost 5 bases, the J end lost 5 bases, and 7 bases lay between the germline ends. The CDR3 reads CASSQANEQYF. The DNA for the CDR3 is TGTGCCAGCAGTCAAGCGAACGAGCAGTACTTC.

This clonotype was counted ten times or more. The CDR3 reads CASSPRTGDEQYF. CDR3 in DNA: TGTGCCAGCTCGCCGAGGACAGGGGACGAGCAGTACTTC. The chain carries TRBV7-9 and TRBJ2-7; TRBD1 agrees at 9 bases. This CDR3 is built from 13 residues. Trimming cost V 8 bases and J 5 bases; bases outside gene matches: 7. Germline V lookup: CDR1 SEHNR, CDR2 FQNEAQ (reference sequence).

The table lists this clonotype with a few counts. The J gene is TRBJ1-2, the V gene TRBV11-2, with TRBD1 identical over 8 bases. The CDR3 runs 14 residues. The V gene's germline CDR1 is SGHAT and CDR2 FQNNGV. Trimming removed 5 bases from V and 4 bases from J; junction bases left unmatched: 6. The CDR3 region is CASSTRQGTYGYTF. Here the CDR3 DNA reads TGTGCCAGCAGCACCCGACAGGGGACCTATGGCTACACCTTC.

This clonotype was recorded at least ten times. This sequence joins TRBV27 and TRBJ2-1; perhaps TRBD1 as D (6 bases). Germline V gives CDR1 MNHEY, CDR2 SMNVEV (reference sequence). Trimming left V 0 bases short and J 7 bases short, with 10 bases between. CDR3 length: 14 residues. The CDR3 spells CASSLSQGWNEQFF. CDR3 DNA: TGTGCCAGCAGTTTATCGCAGGGGTGGAATGAGCAGTTCTTC.

At least ten counts were recorded for this clonotype. The chain couples TRBV28 to TRBJ2-2; 10 bases fit TRBD2. Germline loops: CDR1 MDHEN, CDR2 SYDVKM. CDR3 length: 17 residues. The V and J ends lost 1 base and 3 bases, in that order; junction bases with no gene match: 5. In DNA form, the CDR3 reads TGTGCCAGCAGTTTATTGGGCCTAGCGGGGGACACCGGGGAGCTGTTTTTT. Translated: CASSLLGLAGDTGELFF.

This clonotype was recorded a few times. V is TRBV2 and J is TRBJ2-1; the match to TRBD1 covers 9 bases. Unmatched junction bases numbered 15, after V lost 3 bases and J lost 9 bases. The CDR3 totals 17 residues. Germline assignment: CDR1 SNHLY and CDR2 FYNNEI. The CDR3 reads CASSERRPGQGRVEQFF. Here the CDR3 DNA reads TGTGCCAGCAGTGAGAGAAGGCCGGGACAGGGAAGGGTTGAGCAGTTCTTC.

The chain has TRBV7-3 and TRBJ1-5; weak D call: TRBD1 (5 bases). There are 19 residues in the CDR3. Germline V CDR1 and CDR2: SGHTA, FQGTGA. The ends were cut back, 5 bases at V and 5 bases at J, with 28 bases in the middle. The CDR3 nucleotides read TGTGCCAGCAGCATCAGCGCGACCGGGACTTACCCCCAAGATCAGCCCCAGCATTTT. Its translation is CASSISATGTYPQDQPQHF.

This clonotype appeared a few times. The chain has TRBV6-2 or TRBV6-3 and TRBJ2-7; TRBD1 matches 8 bases. The V gene end was trimmed by 6 bases and the J gene end by 2 bases; junction bases not matched to a gene: 9. The CDR3 sequence is 15 residues long. The germline V gene has CDR1 MNHEY and CDR2 SVGEGT. This CDR3 is CASRTTGATPYEQYF. CDR3 nucleotide sequence: TGTGCCAGCAGGACGACAGGGGCCACCCCCTACGAGCAGTACTTC.

Ten or more counts support this clonotype. The chain joins TRBV3-1 to TRBJ2-7, with TRBD2 identical over 13 bases. Unmatched junction bases numbered 1, after V lost 3 bases and J lost 2 bases. CDR1 and CDR2 (germline): LGHDT, YNNKEL (reference sequence). This CDR3 has 15 residues. The CDR3 loop is CASSHTSGRAYEQYF. The DNA for the CDR3 is TGTGCCAGCAGCCATACTAGCGGGAGGGCCTACGAGCAGTACTTC.

The V and J genes are TRBV5-4 and TRBJ2-2, with 8 bases fitting TRBD2. V trimming: 4 bases; J trimming: 7 bases; junction bases outside the gene matches: 15. CDR1 SGHNT and CDR2 YYREEE come from the germline V gene (reference sequence). CDR3 size: 17 residues. The CDR3 bases are TGTGCCAGCAGCGACGGGGTAGCGGGAAATAAGGGCGGGGAGCTGTTTTTT. Translating it yields CASSDGVAGNKGGELFF.

A few counts support this clonotype. V gene TRBV11-2 combines with J gene TRBJ2-3, with D possibly being TRBD1 (5 bases). V shed 7 bases and J shed 1 base, with 12 bases lying between them. Germline assignment: CDR1 SGHAT and CDR2 FQNNGV. The CDR3 extends over 14 amino acids. This chain's CDR3 is CASTWGVGTDTQYF. The CDR3 nucleotides read TGTGCCAGCACTTGGGGCGTAGGCACAGATACGCAGTATTTT.

This clonotype was seen at least ten times. This chain connects TRBV7-2 to TRBJ1-1; TRBD1 might be the D (5 bases). Trimming cost V 4 bases and J 2 bases, with 20 bases left between them. Per germline, CDR1 SGHTA and CDR2 FQGNSA. The CDR3 covers 17 residues. The CDR3 nucleotides read TGTGCCAGCAGCTACTCCGGCCAAGAGGGGAAAAACACTGAAGCTTTCTTT. Translation gives CASSYSGQEGKNTEAFF.

This sequence joins TRBV6-6 and TRBJ2-5; D possibly corresponds to TRBD1 (5 bases). The CDR3 is 15 residues long. Trimming removed 0 bases at V and 2 bases at J, with 10 bases between. Germline CDR1 reads MNHNY; CDR2 reads SVGAGI (reference sequence). The CDR3 here is CASSYSGLQQETQYF. CDR3 nucleotides: TGTGCCAGCAGTTACTCGGGGCTCCAGCAAGAGACCCAGTACTTC.

This clonotype came up a few times. This rearrangement joins TRBV9 to TRBJ2-1, with D perhaps matching TRBD2 (8 bases). CDR1 is SGDLS, CDR2 YYNGEE, per germline. Trimming cost V 4 bases and J 8 bases, with 22 bases left between them. The CDR3 is 16 residues long. The CDR3 protein is CASSPRGGTVVDEQFF. CDR3 DNA sequence: TGTGCCAGCAGCCCCCGGGGGGGGACAGTAGTCGATGAGCAGTTCTTC.

Ten or more counts support this clonotype. The rearrangement links TRBV12-3 or TRBV12-4 to TRBJ2-5; TRBD2 is a possible D gene (5 bases). The CDR3 is 12 amino acids. The ends were cut back, 6 bases at V and 5 bases at J, with 10 bases in the middle. The CDR3 nucleotides read TGTGCCAGCAGCCTCCGAGGGGAGACCCAGTACTTC. Amino acid sequence: CASSLRGETQYF.

The sample holds many counts of this clonotype. J is TRBJ2-4 and V is TRBV12-3 or TRBV12-4; no reliable D call. V shed 5 bases and J shed 2 bases, with 10 bases lying between them. The CDR3 consists of 14 residues. CDR3 DNA sequence: TGTGCCAGCAGTAGTCGCAGGCCCAAAAACATTCAGTACTTC. Translated: CASSSRRPKNIQYF.

This clonotype came up many times. The chain carries TRBV20-1 and TRBJ1-1; possibly TRBD1 for D (6 bases). V was pared by 0 bases and J by 8 bases, with 16 bases between. CDR1 is DFQATT and CDR2 is SNEGSKA in the germline V gene (reference sequence). The CDR3 sequence is 14 residues long. Written as DNA, the CDR3 is TGCAGTGCTAGAGATTACCGTGCCGGGGGCGAAGCTTTCTTT. Residues: CSARDYRAGGEAFF.

The gene calls are TRBV7-9 and TRBJ2-1; TRBD2 matches 16 bases. V lost 2 bases, J lost 2 bases, and 3 bases stayed unmatched. The length of the CDR3 is 18 residues. Germline CDR1 and CDR2: SEHNR and FQNEAQ (reference sequence). The CDR3 sequence is CASSLTGTSGRAYNEQFF. The CDR3 bases are TGTGCCAGCAGCTTAACAGGGACTAGCGGGAGGGCCTACAATGAGCAGTTCTTC.

The V call is TRBV10-3, the J call TRBJ2-7, with 10 bases that match TRBD1. Germline V gene sequence: CDR1 ENHRY, CDR2 SYGVKD. This CDR3 comprises 18 residues. Trimming at V came to 0 bases and at J to 3 bases, leaving 11 bases not matched to a gene. Written as DNA, the CDR3 is TGTGCCATCAGTGAGTCTTTCGGGACAGGGGCAGCAGTCTACGAGCAGTACTTC. This translates into CAISESFGTGAAVYEQYF.

V gene TRBV29-1 combines with J gene TRBJ1-4; the D is unclear. The length of the CDR3 is 12 residues. Germline loops: CDR1 SQVTM, CDR2 ANQGSEA. Trimming took off 6 bases at V and 4 bases at J, with 9 bases between the two ends. The CDR3 nucleotides are TGCAGCGTCTACGACATTAATGAAAAACTGTTTTTT. Amino acids: CSVYDINEKLFF.

This clonotype was picked up many times. V usage is TRBV28 and J usage is TRBJ2-4, with 8 bases lining up with TRBD1. The V and J ends lost 3 bases and 2 bases, in that order; junction bases with no gene match: 3. The length of the CDR3 is 15 residues. Per the germline V gene, CDR1 is MDHEN and CDR2 is SYDVKM. CDR3 residues: CASSFGRGPKNIQYF. DNA of the CDR3: TGTGCCAGCAGTTTCGGCAGGGGGCCCAAAAACATTCAGTACTTC. Full variable domain (missing parts from reference TRBV28 and TRBJ2-4): DVKVTQSSRYLVKRTGEKVFLECVQDMDHENMFWYRQDPGLGLRLIYFSYDVKMKEKGDIPEGYSVSREKKERFSLILESASTNQTSMYLCASSFGRGPKNIQYFGAGTRLSVL.

The chain joins TRBV29-1 to TRBJ2-1, with 9 bases aligning to TRBD2. Trimming removed 4 bases from V and 1 base from J; junction bases left unmatched: 5. The CDR3 loop spans 15 amino acids. CDR1 is SQVTM and CDR2 is ANQGSEA in the germline V gene. This CDR3 reads CSVARTSASYNEQFF. The DNA of the CDR3 is TGCAGCGTTGCCCGGACTAGCGCGTCCTACAATGAGCAGTTCTTC.

This chain links TRBV28 with TRBJ1-5; 10 positions match TRBD1. This CDR3 is 14 amino acids long. Trimming at V came to 9 bases and at J to 5 bases, leaving 7 bases not matched to a gene. Per the germline V gene, CDR1 is MDHEN and CDR2 is SYDVKM. The CDR3 sequence: CASHSGTGDQPQHF. The CDR3 DNA is TGTGCCAGTCATTCCGGGACAGGGGATCAGCCCCAGCATTTT.

This clonotype has ten or more counts. The chain links TRBV2 to TRBJ2-7; D may correspond to TRBD1 or TRBD2 (5 bases each). Germline V lookup: CDR1 SNHLY, CDR2 FYNNEI. The CDR3 is 14 amino acids. Trimming stripped 6 bases from V and 6 bases from J, with 18 bases between. In nucleotides, the CDR3 is TGTGCCAGCAGAGGGCGGTCGGGGACGGTCGAGCAGTACTTC. Translated: CASRGRSGTVEQYF.

The chain links TRBV7-9 to TRBJ2-5, with 8 bases matching TRBD2. The CDR3 runs to 16 residues. V lost 3 bases to trimming and J lost 1 base; unmatched junction nucleotides: 7. CDR1 and CDR2 from the germline V gene are SEHNR and FQNEAQ (reference sequence). Here the CDR3 DNA reads TGTGCCAGCAGCTTTGCGGGGCGGGAGGCCCAAGAGACCCAGTACTTC. Its protein is CASSFAGREAQETQYF.

This clonotype was seen repeatedly, ten times or more. V usage is TRBV28 and J usage is TRBJ2-2; 11 positions match TRBD2. In germline, CDR1 is MDHEN, CDR2 SYDVKM. This CDR3 is 17 amino acids long. Germline trimming cut 5 bases from V and 3 bases from J; bases unmatched to any gene: 8. The chain's CDR3 is CASSQLTSGDDTGELFF. CDR3 DNA sequence: TGTGCCAGCAGTCAGTTGACTAGCGGGGACGACACCGGGGAGCTGTTTTTT. Full variable domain (rest looked up from reference TRBV28 and TRBJ2-2): DVKVTQSSRYLVKRTGEKVFLECVQDMDHENMFWYRQDPGLGLRLIYFSYDVKMKEKGDIPEGYSVSREKKERFSLILESASTNQTSMYLCASSQLTSGDDTGELFFGEGSRLTVL.

A remark on this clonotype: Given a much more abundant clone one base away, this may be a read error. J is TRBJ1-5 and V is TRBV28; D might be TRBD1 (6 bases). From germline, CDR1 is MDHEN and CDR2 SYDVKM. This CDR3 spans 13 amino acids. V was trimmed by 8 bases and J by 3 bases, leaving 11 bases between them. The CDR3 coding sequence is TGTGCCAGCGAGGACAGCCACAATCAGCCCCAGCATTTT. Residues: CASEDSHNQPQHF.

V gene TRBV7-9 combines with J gene TRBJ2-5; 13 bases are a match to TRBD2. The junction had 8 bases not matched to a gene; V was cut back by 5 bases and J by 5 bases. Germline V gene lookup returns CDR1 SEHNR and CDR2 FQNEAQ (reference sequence). The CDR3 has 16 amino acids. This chain's CDR3 is CASSPRLAGGEETQYF. The CDR3 DNA sequence: TGTGCCAGCAGCCCCAGACTAGCGGGAGGCGAGGAGACCCAGTACTTC.

This clonotype was observed a handful of times. The J gene is TRBJ1-5, the V gene TRBV19, with 7 nucleotides matching TRBD1. V trimming: 8 bases; J trimming: 5 bases; junction bases outside the gene matches: 3. Looked up from germline, CDR1 is LNHDA and CDR2 is SQIVND (reference sequence). The CDR3 length is 12 residues. DNA for the CDR3: TGTGCCAGTTTAGGGGGCCATCAGCCCCAGCATTTT. Protein product: CASLGGHQPQHF.